The 4 T cell receptor beta chains in this list originate from one sample, sequenced in a study of cytomegalovirus exposure and HLA in healthy donors. The PCR employed 60 Vbeta primers together with 13 Jbeta primers. Using immunoSEQ multiplex PCR, the repertoire was profiled, and TCRdb retains in-frame clones only, with some absent. The sample has around 130,000 clones, 84% seen once. Sequenced input: PBMCs. These receptors were collected from a man between 50 and 59 years old in good health and CMV-seronegative.

This chain links TRBV7-8 with TRBJ1-5; D is unresolved. The CDR3 covers 13 residues. Deletions cut 1 base from V and 6 bases from J, with 7 bases between. The V gene's germline CDR1 is SGHVS and CDR2 FQNEAQ. The CDR3 nucleotides are TGTGCCAGCAGCTTAGTAGTTGGTCAGCCCCAGCATTTT. Its protein product is CASSLVVGQPQHF. Complete variable domain (other parts from reference TRBV7-8 and TRBJ1-5): GAGVSQSPRYKVAKRGQDVALRCDPISGHVSLFWYQQALGQGPEFLTYFQNEAQLDKSGLPSDRFFAERPEGSVSTLKIQRTQQEDSAVYLCASSLVVGQPQHFGDGTRLSIL.

The V gene is TRBV5-4, the J gene TRBJ1-2; no clear D. The germline gives CDR1 SGHNT, CDR2 YYREEE (reference sequence). The CDR3 has 13 residues. The germline V and J ends were trimmed by 4 bases and 4 bases, with 11 bases remaining between them. CDR3 sequence: CASSREDSYGYTF. In nucleotides, the CDR3 is TGTGCCAGCAGCCGGGAGGATTCCTATGGCTACACCTTC.

The chain has TRBV7-8 and TRBJ2-3; D might be TRBD2 (6 bases). V lost 4 bases, J lost 8 bases, and 13 bases lay in between. Germline lookup yields CDR1 SGHVS and CDR2 FQNEAQ. The CDR3 covers 13 residues. Here the CDR3 reads CASSYPGLPTQYF. DNA for the CDR3: TGTGCCAGCAGCTATCCGGGACTCCCTACGCAGTATTTT.

V is TRBV5-1 and J is TRBJ2-7, with TRBD1 matching 10 bases. The CDR3 runs 14 residues. Germline CDR1 reads SGHRS; CDR2 reads YFSETQ. V shed 3 bases, J shed 5 bases, and the junction held 5 bases outside the gene matches. The DNA of the CDR3 is TGCGCCAGCAGCTGGGGACAGGGGCCAGACGAGCAGTACTTC. Translation gives CASSWGQGPDEQYF.